The 25 T cell receptor beta chains reported below all come from one sample, sequenced in a study of T cell repertoires in cytomegalovirus infection. Each CDR3 protein gets one entry after TCRdb re-called the reads with MiXCR. The sample yields hundreds of thousands of distinct CDR3 sequences, approximately 10% seen once. Sequencing was performed on PBMCs. The receptors were gathered from a human donor in good health (CMV status not recorded). Some clones in this sample may be carry-over from other donors' samples.

This clonotype was counted ten times or more. The chain uses TRBV20-1 and TRBJ2-7; 9 positions match TRBD1. The CDR3 is made up of 12 amino acids. V shed 4 bases and J 4 bases; nucleotides not matched to a gene: 2. Per germline, CDR1 DFQATT and CDR2 SNEGSKA (reference sequence). CDR3 coding DNA: TGCAGTGCTACCGACAGGGGGTACGAGCAGTACGTC. Translation gives CSATDRGYEQYV.

This clonotype was seen at least ten times. The chain recombines TRBV27 with TRBJ2-7; D not certain. The CDR3 spans 19 residues. V lost 7 bases to trimming and J lost 1 base, with 29 bases between them. Germline assignment: CDR1 MNHEY and CDR2 SMNVEV (reference sequence). The CDR3 spells CASTTTLGLGLAKSYEQYV. As DNA, the CDR3 is TGTGCCAGCACCACGACACTGGGCTTAGGTCTCGCGAAATCCTACGAGCAGTACGTC.

This clonotype has at least ten counts. The gene calls are TRBV20-1 and TRBJ2-7; D tentatively reads TRBD1 or TRBD2 (5 bases each). V was shortened by 1 base and J by 6 bases, with 13 bases between the two germline ends. Germline V gene data show CDR1 as DFQATT and CDR2 as SNEGSKA (reference sequence). The CDR3 consists of 13 residues. The CDR3 reads CSARALAGGEQYV. For the CDR3, the DNA is TGCAGTGCTAGAGCACTGGCTGGGGGCGAGCAGTACGTC.

Ten or more counts support this clonotype. V usage is TRBV2 and J usage is TRBJ1-6, with D possibly matching TRBD1 (5 bases). This CDR3 is built from 15 residues. Trimming left V 2 bases short and J 10 bases short, with 15 bases between. Per the germline V gene, CDR1 is SNHLY and CDR2 is FYNNEI. The CDR3 sequence: CASSEQGLGVSPLHF. The CDR3, as DNA: TGTGCCAGCAGTGAACAGGGACTCGGGGTCTCACCCCTCCACTTT.

The chain joins TRBV20-1 to TRBJ2-1; D ambiguous. The CDR3 consists of 15 residues. Germline V CDR1 and CDR2: DFQATT, SNEGSKA (reference sequence). Trimming stripped 2 bases from V and 2 bases from J, with 13 bases between. DNA for the CDR3: TGCAGTGCTAGATCTGAACGGGCAGCCTACAATGAGCAGTTCTTC. Translation gives CSARSERAAYNEQFF.

A remark on this clonotype: This sequence may be a read error, since a much larger clone differs from it by one base. This chain joins TRBV29-1 and TRBJ1-2; D is unresolved. Germline CDR1 and CDR2: SQVTM and ANQGSEA. The CDR3 consists of 14 residues. V dropped 0 bases and J dropped 0 bases, with 8 bases sitting between them. The CDR3 reads CSVEDRKANYGYTF. CDR3 nucleotides: TGCAGCGTTGAAGATAGAAAAGCTAACTATGGCTACACCTTC.

About this clonotype: A read error is possible here, since a much larger clone lies one base away. The chain couples TRBV5-1 to TRBJ1-2; 8 bases agree with TRBD1. Germline values: CDR1 SGHRS, CDR2 YFSETQ. The CDR3 length is 17 residues. The CDR3 sequence: CASSSGQGRQLGYVYTF. Written as DNA, the CDR3 is TGCGCCAGCAGCTCCGGACAGGGAAGGCAGCTAGGCTATGTCTACACCTTC. Full variable domain (outside the CDR3, taken from reference TRBV5-1 and TRBJ1-2): KAGVTQTPRYLIKTRGQQVTLSCSPISGHRSVSWYQQTPGQGLQFLFEYFSETQRNKGNFPGRFSGRQFSNSRSEMNVSTLELGDSALYLCASSSGQGRQLGYVYTFGSGTRLTVV.

This clonotype has ten or more counts. The chain links TRBV7-9 to TRBJ1-5, with a weak D call TRBD1 (5 bases). V lost 4 bases and J lost 1, with 11 bases in between. This CDR3 has 15 residues. CDR1 and CDR2 (germline): SEHNR, FQNEAQ (reference sequence). This chain's CDR3 is CASSWGLGSNQPQHF. The DNA for the CDR3 is TGTGCCAGCAGCTGGGGCTTGGGGAGCAATCAGCCCCAGCATTTT.

This clonotype came up a few times. This chain joins TRBV28 and TRBJ2-5; 7 nucleotides align to TRBD2. The CDR3 is 14 amino acids. Germline loops: CDR1 MDHEN, CDR2 SYDVKM. V trimming: 3 bases; J trimming: 4 bases; junction bases outside the gene matches: 5. The CDR3 reads CASSFVGEGETQYF. The CDR3 DNA reads TGTGCCAGCAGTTTTGTGGGGGAGGGAGAGACCCAGTACTTC.

Only a few counts were recorded for this clonotype. The V and J genes are TRBV2 and TRBJ1-5; 9 nucleotides match TRBD1. V lost 3 bases and J lost 2; bases outside the gene matches: 8. This CDR3 region has 17 residues. CDR1 SNHLY and CDR2 FYNNEI come from the germline V gene. The CDR3 DNA reads as TGTGCCAGCAGTGAGGGACAGGGATTAAAACGCAATCAGCCCCAGCATTTT. Residues: CASSEGQGLKRNQPQHF.

The gene calls are TRBV6-5 and TRBJ2-1; 10 bases line up with TRBD1. Germline V gene data show CDR1 as MNHEY and CDR2 as SVGAGI. V lost 5 bases, J lost 7 bases, and 8 bases stayed unmatched. The CDR3 has 15 residues. The chain's CDR3 is CASSLGTGEMNEQFF. DNA of the CDR3: TGTGCCAGCAGTCTTGGGACAGGGGAGATGAATGAGCAGTTCTTC.

In its sample, this clonotype was seen many times. This chain joins TRBV20-1 and TRBJ2-5; 7 bases match TRBD1. With V trimmed by 2 bases and J by 5 bases, 14 bases remained unmatched. Germline lookup yields CDR1 DFQATT and CDR2 SNEGSKA (reference sequence). The CDR3 spans 16 residues. This chain's CDR3 is CSARPANVAGGETQYF. The CDR3 bases are TGCAGTGCTAGACCAGCGAACGTGGCAGGGGGTGAGACCCAGTACTTC.

Notes on this clonotype: This sequence may be a read error, since a much larger clone differs from it by one base. The chain joins TRBV20-1 to TRBJ2-7; D gene ambiguous. Germline loops: CDR1 DFQATT, CDR2 SNEGSKA (reference sequence). The V gene lost 2 bases and the J gene lost 3 bases, with 14 bases spanning the gap. The CDR3 is 14 residues long. CDR3 region: CSARRLVGIYEQYF. In DNA, the CDR3 is TGCAGTGCTAGAAGGCTAGTGGGTATCTACGAGCAGTACTTC.

This clonotype has ten or more counts. DNA for the CDR3: TGTGCCAGCAGTGACTCTGGAGCGGGGGGCGCAGATACGCAGTATTTT. Its protein product is CASSDSGAGGADTQYF. The V and J genes are TRBV6-4 and TRBJ2-3, with 9 bases lining up with TRBD2. Trimming at V came to 0 bases and at J to 4 bases, leaving 5 bases not matched to a gene. The CDR3 is 16 amino acids. The V gene's germline CDR1 is MRHNA and CDR2 SNTAGT.

The chain joins TRBV4-2 to TRBJ2-1; D is perhaps TRBD1 or TRBD2 (5 bases each). Germline V gene data show CDR1 as LGHNA and CDR2 as YNFKEQ. Trimming left V 1 base short and J 5 bases short, with 12 bases between. The CDR3 loop spans 15 amino acids. CDR3 in DNA: TGTGCCAGCAGCCAAGCTCCCCAGGGAGACAATGAGCAGTTCTTC. Protein: CASSQAPQGDNEQFF.

This clonotype has only a few counts. The chain joins TRBV20-1 to TRBJ2-6, with 8 bases that match TRBD1. CDR1 and CDR2 (germline): DFQATT, SNEGSKA (reference sequence). CDR3 length: 17 residues. The V and J ends lost 5 bases and 0 bases, in that order; junction bases with no gene match: 9. CDR3 sequence: CSAPRTGMSSGANVLTF. The CDR3 nucleotides read TGCAGTGCTCCGCGGACAGGGATGAGCTCTGGGGCCAACGTCCTGACTTTC.

This clonotype has a count of ten or more. CDR3 nucleotides: TGTGCCAGCAGCTTAATTCGGCAGCCGAACACTGAAGCTTTCTTT. It encodes CASSLIRQPNTEAFF. The V and J genes are TRBV7-3 and TRBJ1-1; D gene ambiguous. The germline CDR1 and CDR2 sequences are SGHTA and FQGTGA. V lost 1 base and J 1 base, leaving 10 bases between the germline ends. The CDR3 covers 15 residues. Full variable domain (rest looked up from reference TRBV7-3 and TRBJ1-1): GAGVSQTPSNKVTEKGKYVELRCDPISGHTALYWYRQSLGQGPEFLIYFQGTGAADDSGLPNDRFFAVRPEGSVSTLKIQRTERGDSAVYLCASSLIRQPNTEAFFGQGTRLTVV.

This clonotype was seen only a few times. The rearrangement links TRBV5-1 to TRBJ1-2; 8 bases map to TRBD1. The CDR3 runs 14 residues. Germline V gene sequence: CDR1 SGHRS, CDR2 YFSETQ. The ends lost 3 bases at V and 4 bases at J; junction bases unmatched: 5. The CDR3 region has the DNA TGCGCCAGCAGCTCCTCGACAGGGGTCTATGGCTACACCTTC. Translation: CASSSSTGVYGYTF. Variable domain in full (rest from reference TRBV5-1 and TRBJ1-2): KAGVTQTPRYLIKTRGQQVTLSCSPISGHRSVSWYQQTPGQGLQFLFEYFSETQRNKGNFPGRFSGRQFSNSRSEMNVSTLELGDSALYLCASSSSTGVYGYTFGSGTRLTVV.

This clonotype appeared many times. The gene calls are TRBV7-9 and TRBJ1-2; 7 nucleotides agree with TRBD1. CDR3 length equals 16 residues. The J segment lost 0 bases and the V segment lost 5 bases, leaving 9 bases of the junction unmatched. Germline CDR1 and CDR2: SEHNR and FQNEAQ (reference sequence). CDR3 bases: TGTGCCAGCAGCCACGCAGGGGGGGCGACTAACTATGGCTACACCTTC. The encoded protein is CASSHAGGATNYGYTF.

The sample holds many counts of this clonotype. The chain has TRBV20-1 and TRBJ2-1; no reliable D call. This CDR3 contains 10 residues. CDR1 is DFQATT and CDR2 is SNEGSKA in the germline V gene (reference sequence). V was trimmed by 1 base and J by 12 bases, leaving 7 bases between them. CDR3 in DNA: TGCAGTGCTAGAGGGCCTGGGCAGTTCTTC. This encodes CSARGPGQFF.

Regarding this clonotype: Because the CDR3 is missing its conserved closing phenylalanine or tryptophan, this is likely a read error. The rearrangement uses TRBV5-4 and TRBJ1-1, with TRBD1 matching over 10 bases. The germline V gene has CDR1 SGHNT and CDR2 YYREEE (reference sequence). CDR3 size: 15 residues. V lost 3 bases to trimming and J lost 4 bases; unmatched junction nucleotides: 6. The CDR3 spells CASSSRQGAFTEAFL. CDR3 in DNA: TGTGCCAGCAGCTCGAGACAGGGGGCATTCACTGAAGCTTTCCTT.

This clonotype was detected ten times or more. The genes are TRBV2 and TRBJ2-3; D is perhaps TRBD1 (6 bases). The CDR3 runs 14 residues. The V end lost 6 bases, the J end lost 0 bases, and 10 bases lay between the germline ends. Germline CDR1 and CDR2: SNHLY and FYNNEI. The CDR3, as DNA: TGTGCCAGCAGGGACAGTTCTAGCACAGATACGCAGTATTTT. Amino acids: CASRDSSSTDTQYF.

Concerning this clonotype itself: It may be a read error: a sequence one base away is much more abundant. The chain uses TRBV3-1 and TRBJ2-4; 7 bases map to TRBD1. CDR3 size: 15 residues. The germline V gene has CDR1 LGHDT and CDR2 YNNKEL (reference sequence). The CDR3 nucleotides are TGTGTCAGCAGCCAAAGGACAGGCATTGGAGCCATTCAGTACTTC. Translating it yields CVSSQRTGIGAIQYF.

Of note for this clonotype: A much bigger clone sits one base away, suggesting this may be a read error. The chain is built from TRBV29-1 and TRBJ1-2; D possibly corresponds to TRBD1 (5 bases). The germline V gene encodes CDR1 SQVTM and CDR2 ANQGSEA. The ends were cut back, 6 bases at V and 8 bases at J, with 19 bases in the middle. The CDR3 runs to 13 residues. The CDR3 sequence: CSVGKNRQEGYTF. CDR3 DNA: TGCAGCGTCGGAAAGAACAGGCAAGAAGGCTACACCTTC.

This clonotype was observed a few times. The V and J genes are TRBV27 and TRBJ1-1; possibly TRBD1 for D (6 bases). The CDR3 loop spans 12 amino acids. Trimming left V 5 bases short and J 7 bases short, with 11 bases between. Germline V gives CDR1 MNHEY, CDR2 SMNVEV (reference sequence). The CDR3 here is CASSLDRIEAFF. In DNA form, the CDR3 reads TGTGCCAGCAGTCTCGACAGGATTGAAGCTTTCTTT.